This record looks at one T cell receptor (beta chain) sequence and its context. Its antigen is unknown. The data are from a study of beta chain features in type 1 diabetes. Study context: Patients looked much like healthy donors when it came to age, gender and cell yields.

Every donor provided one heparinised blood draw, which averaged roughly 120 mL. V lost 1 base and J 5 bases, leaving 10 bases between the germline ends. Looked up from germline, CDR1 is SGDLS and CDR2 is YYNGEE. This CDR3 region has 14 residues. Every bit of the isolated RNA underwent reverse transcription, so sequencing read expressed TCRB transcripts. Produced via immunoSEQ multiplex PCR; TCRdb's table is partial and in-frame only. This sample has around 450,000 clones; approximately 10% occur once, and the top ten carry less than 0.06%. Study-level findings and limits: Junctions at VDJ sites from type 1 diabetes patients had fewer insertions and more deletions. Compared to healthy donors, patients appeared to have naive, central memory and Treg TCRB repertoires that were more alike.

Material for sequencing was naive CD4+ T cells from blood. The receptor comes from a woman younger than 35 in good health. The chain links TRBV9 to TRBJ2-1, with a tentative D call TRBD1 (5 bases). The CDR3 protein is CASSVLARDNEQFF. The DNA of the CDR3 is TGTGCCAGCAGCGTACTGGCCAGGGACAATGAGCAGTTCTTC.